These 18 T cell receptor beta chains were all obtained from the same sample, sequenced in a study of cytomegalovirus exposure and HLA in healthy donors. With 60 Vbeta and 13 Jbeta primers, the PCR was carried out. Profiling relied on immunoSEQ multiplex PCR, and the TCRdb table lists in-frame clones only, not all of them. In the table there are about 130,000 clones, 80% to 90% of which are singletons. Sequencing input: PBMCs. The receptors come from a woman between 35 and 50 years old in good health and CMV-seropositive.

V and J are TRBV6-6 and TRBJ2-7; possible D gene TRBD1, 5 bases. Germline CDR1 and CDR2: MNHNY and SVGAGI (reference sequence). Trimming took 0 bases from V and 3 from J, leaving 9 bases between them. The CDR3 consists of 14 residues. The CDR3 here is CASSYSTVDYEQYF. DNA for the CDR3: TGTGCCAGCAGTTACTCGACAGTAGACTACGAGCAGTACTTC.

The rearrangement links TRBV19 to TRBJ2-1; 12 positions match TRBD2. Germline trimming cut 5 bases from V and 4 bases from J; bases unmatched to any gene: 6. There are 16 residues in the CDR3. CDR1 and CDR2 (germline): LNHDA, SQIVND (reference sequence). CDR3 bases: TGTGCCAGTAGTCGACTAGCGGGAGCCCCATACAATGAGCAGTTCTTC. It is translated as CASSRLAGAPYNEQFF.

This chain links TRBV6-5 with TRBJ2-5; 9 bases map to TRBD1. Germline V lookup: CDR1 MNHEY, CDR2 SVGAGI. The CDR3 spans 14 residues. Losses at the gene ends were 6 bases for V and 3 bases for J; bases not matched to a gene: 5. The CDR3: CASSYGTGKETQYF. In DNA form, the CDR3 reads TGTGCCAGCAGCTACGGGACAGGGAAAGAGACCCAGTACTTC.

This clone appeared a single time. The V gene is TRBV25-1, the J gene TRBJ2-7; D uncertain. Germline V gene lookup returns CDR1 MGHDK and CDR2 SYGVNS. The CDR3 sequence is 11 residues long. Trimming took off 5 bases at V and 2 bases at J, with 4 bases between the two ends. CDR3 in amino acids: CASSQTYEQYF. Written as DNA, the CDR3 is TGTGCCAGCAGTCAAACCTACGAGCAGTACTTC.

The chain recombines TRBV10-1 with TRBJ2-7; 12 nucleotides agree with TRBD2. CDR1 WNHNN and CDR2 SYGVQD come from the germline V gene (reference sequence). The junction had 4 bases not matched to a gene; V was cut back by 3 bases and J by 7 bases. The CDR3 spans 14 residues. CDR3: CASSDSGLAGEQYF. The CDR3 DNA is TGCGCCAGCAGTGATTCGGGACTAGCGGGTGAGCAGTACTTC.

The gene calls are TRBV19 and TRBJ2-3, with 11 bases matching TRBD2. Germline loops: CDR1 LNHDA, CDR2 SQIVND (reference sequence). V dropped 5 bases and J dropped 4; count of bases not matched to a gene: 8. The CDR3 runs to 16 residues. CDR3 nucleotides: TGTGCCAGTAGTGCCGGGCCGGGACTAGCGGCAGATACGCAGTATTTT. It yields the protein CASSAGPGLAADTQYF. Drawing the rest from reference TRBV19 and TRBJ2-3, the complete variable domain is DGGITQSPKYLFRKEGQNVTLSCEQNLNHDAMYWYRQDPGQGLRLIYYSQIVNDFQKGDIAEGYSVSREKKESFPLTVTSAQKNPTAFYLCASSAGPGLAADTQYFGPGTRLTVL.

The chain uses TRBV7-2 and TRBJ2-1; no clear D. Germline CDR1 SGHTA, CDR2 FQGNSA. V dropped 5 bases and J dropped 3 bases, with 5 bases sitting between them. This CDR3 comprises 12 residues. The CDR3 DNA follows: TGTGCCAGCAGCCCCCACTACAATGAGCAGTTCTTC. Protein: CASSPHYNEQFF.

The rearrangement joins TRBV5-6 to TRBJ2-5; 13 bases agree with TRBD2. The J call may be in error: the DNA end matches TRBJ2-7 better. The germline V gene encodes CDR1 SGHDT and CDR2 YYEEEE. The CDR3 contains 15 residues. CDR3 sequence: CASSRGLAGTYEQYF. CDR3 DNA sequence: TGTGCCAGCAGCCGGGGACTAGCGGGAACCTACGAGCAGTACTTC.

The chain couples TRBV7-3 to TRBJ2-3, with D possibly TRBD2 on 5 matching bases. Per the germline V gene, CDR1 is SGHTA and CDR2 is FQGTGA. The CDR3 consists of 13 residues. V dropped 2 bases and J dropped 4 bases, with 7 bases sitting between them. The CDR3 DNA follows: TGTGCCAGCAGCTTAGAGGGCTCAGATACGCAGTATTTT. Amino acid sequence: CASSLEGSDTQYF.

The V call is TRBV6-1, the J call TRBJ1-3; weak D call: TRBD1 (5 bases). The V end lost 0 bases, the J end lost 5 bases, and 8 bases lay between the germline ends. CDR1 and CDR2 (germline): MNHNS, SASEGT. This CDR3 spans 14 amino acids. The CDR3 sequence: CASSEADTRNTIYF. In nucleotides, the CDR3 is TGTGCCAGCAGTGAAGCGGACACTAGAAACACCATATATTTT.

This clone was observed a single time. The rearrangement links TRBV6-4 to TRBJ2-1; perhaps TRBD2 as D (5 bases). This CDR3 is 15 amino acids long. Germline V lookup: CDR1 MRHNA, CDR2 SNTAGT. V was cut by 3 bases and J by 7 bases, with 16 bases left in between. This CDR3 is CASSEWFGSGNEQFF. The CDR3, as DNA: TGTGCCAGCAGTGAATGGTTTGGGAGCGGAAATGAGCAGTTCTTC.

Only one count was recorded for this clone. V is TRBV19 and J is TRBJ1-2, with D possibly being TRBD1 (6 bases). The germline V gene encodes CDR1 LNHDA and CDR2 SQIVND (reference sequence). The length of the CDR3 is 11 residues. The V end was cut by 4 bases, the J end by 10 bases, with 10 bases between. CDR3 in DNA: TGTGCCAGTAGTAGACGACAGGACTACACCTTC. Amino acids: CASSRRQDYTF. Full variable domain (outside the CDR3, taken from reference TRBV19 and TRBJ1-2): DGGITQSPKYLFRKEGQNVTLSCEQNLNHDAMYWYRQDPGQGLRLIYYSQIVNDFQKGDIAEGYSVSREKKESFPLTVTSAQKNPTAFYLCASSRRQDYTFGSGTRLTVV.

V and J are TRBV19 and TRBJ2-1; 13 nucleotides align to TRBD2. The CDR3 is 17 amino acids. CDR1 and CDR2 (germline): LNHDA, SQIVND (reference sequence). Trimming at V came to 3 bases and at J to 0 bases, leaving 2 bases not matched to a gene. The CDR3 DNA reads TGTGCCAGTAGTATGGGACTAGCGGGGAGCTCCTACAATGAGCAGTTCTTC. Amino acid sequence: CASSMGLAGSSYNEQFF.

V and J are TRBV4-3 and TRBJ2-5, with 9 bases that match TRBD1. The CDR3 totals 15 residues. Germline trimming cut 0 bases from V and 5 bases from J; bases unmatched to any gene: 4. CDR1 and CDR2 (germline): LGHNA, YSLEER. CDR3 bases: TGCGCCAGCAGCCAAGATGGGACAGGGAAGGAGACCCAGTACTTC. This codes for CASSQDGTGKETQYF.

This clone was picked up one time. The chain carries TRBV6-6 and TRBJ2-6; no clear D gene. The CDR3 covers 15 residues. In germline, CDR1 is MNHNY, CDR2 SVGAGI (reference sequence). Trimming stripped 5 bases from V and 4 bases from J, with 12 bases between. The CDR3 reads CASSPPRTGANVLTF. The CDR3 coding sequence is TGTGCCAGCAGTCCCCCACGAACAGGGGCCAACGTCCTGACTTTC.

The rearrangement links TRBV6-6 to TRBJ2-7, with no clear D. The CDR3 spans 13 residues. V was clipped by 2 bases and J by 3 bases, with 8 bases between them. Germline CDR1 reads MNHNY; CDR2 reads SVGAGI (reference sequence). The CDR3 sequence: CASSYGLSYEQYF. CDR3 bases: TGTGCCAGCAGTTACGGGCTGAGCTACGAGCAGTACTTC.

The chain combines TRBV6-5 with TRBJ1-1; 7 bases are a match to TRBD1. The germline V gene has CDR1 MNHEY and CDR2 SVGAGI. This CDR3 has 14 amino acids. V lost 8 bases and J lost 5; bases outside the gene matches: 11. CDR3 in DNA: TGTGCCAGCGCATACAGGGGAAGTAAGACTGAAGCTTTCTTT. This codes for CASAYRGSKTEAFF.

The chain employs TRBV27 and TRBJ2-1; the D is unclear. This CDR3 has 13 amino acids. Trimming took 8 bases from V and 2 from J, leaving 10 bases between them. CDR1 is MNHEY and CDR2 is SMNVEV in the germline V gene (reference sequence). DNA of the CDR3: TGTGCCAGCGCTGCAGAGGCCTACAATGAGCAGTTCTTC. This translates into CASAAEAYNEQFF.